The source of this T cell receptor (beta chain) is a study of blood T cells in healthy people across ages. Turning to this clonotype: The antigen is undetermined.

Combining a sample-barcoded 5' primer with a J-beta primer mix, a second PCR ran for 7 to 11 cycles. One entry per CDR3 protein, called by TCRdb with MiXCR from the 5' RACE reads. The data show around 1,600,000 distinct CDR3 sequences, about 45% seen once. Each individual donor underwent a draw of about 9.9 milliliters of peripheral blood. The CDR3 is made up of 15 amino acids. Deletions cut 3 bases from V and 4 bases from J, with 16 bases between. Germline CDR1 and CDR2: MGHRA and YSYEKL. Study-wide points: Estimated diversity that came from one million T cells was considered an underestimate.

Sequences were obtained from blood. The V gene is TRBV4-1, the J gene TRBJ2-7; no firm D call. The source is a woman aged 18-29 years in good health. The CDR3 loop is CASSHRYPAEYEQYF. The CDR3 DNA is TGCGCCAGCAGCCATAGGTACCCGGCTGAATACGAGCAGTACTTC.